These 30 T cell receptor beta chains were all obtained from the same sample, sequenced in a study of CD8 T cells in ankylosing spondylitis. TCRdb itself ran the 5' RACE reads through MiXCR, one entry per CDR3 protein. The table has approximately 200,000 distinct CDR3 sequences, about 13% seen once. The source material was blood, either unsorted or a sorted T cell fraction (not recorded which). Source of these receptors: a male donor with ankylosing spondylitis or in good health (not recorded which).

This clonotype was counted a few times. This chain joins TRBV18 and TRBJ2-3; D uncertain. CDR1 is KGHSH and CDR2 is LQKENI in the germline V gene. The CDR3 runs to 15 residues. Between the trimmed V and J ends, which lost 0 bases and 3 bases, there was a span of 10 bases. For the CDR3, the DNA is TGTGCCAGCTCACCACCCGCCCTAGTAACAGATACGCAGTATTTT. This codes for CASSPPALVTDTQYF.

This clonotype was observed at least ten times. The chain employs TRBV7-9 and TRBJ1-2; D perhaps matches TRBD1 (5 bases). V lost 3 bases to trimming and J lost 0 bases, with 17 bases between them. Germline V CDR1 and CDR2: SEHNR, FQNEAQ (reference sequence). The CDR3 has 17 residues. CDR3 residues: CASSFPLGQASNYGYTF. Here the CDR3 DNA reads TGTGCCAGCAGCTTCCCCTTAGGACAAGCTTCTAACTATGGCTACACCTTC.

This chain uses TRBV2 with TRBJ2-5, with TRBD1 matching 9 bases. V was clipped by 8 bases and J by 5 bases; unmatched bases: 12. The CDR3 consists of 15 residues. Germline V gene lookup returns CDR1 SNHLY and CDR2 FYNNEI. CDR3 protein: CASANRDREFETQYF. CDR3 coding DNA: TGTGCCAGCGCAAACCGGGACAGGGAATTCGAGACCCAGTACTTC.

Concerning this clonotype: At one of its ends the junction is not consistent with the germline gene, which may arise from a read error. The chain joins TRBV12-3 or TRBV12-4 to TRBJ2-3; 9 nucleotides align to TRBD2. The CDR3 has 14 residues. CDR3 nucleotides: TGTGCCAGCAGTATAGCGGGAGCCACAGATACGCAGTATTTT. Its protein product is CASSIAGATDTQYF.

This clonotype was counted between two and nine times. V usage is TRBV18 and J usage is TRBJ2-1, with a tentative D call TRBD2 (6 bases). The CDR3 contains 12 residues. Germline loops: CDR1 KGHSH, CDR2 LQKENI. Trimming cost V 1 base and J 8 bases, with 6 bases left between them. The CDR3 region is CASSPRGDEQFF. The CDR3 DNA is TGTGCCAGCTCACCACGGGGGGATGAGCAGTTCTTC.

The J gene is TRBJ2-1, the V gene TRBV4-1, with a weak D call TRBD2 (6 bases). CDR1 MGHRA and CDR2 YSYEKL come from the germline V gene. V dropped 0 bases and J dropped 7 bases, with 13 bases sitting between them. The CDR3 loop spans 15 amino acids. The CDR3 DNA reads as TGCGCCAGCAGCCAAGATTGGCCTAGCGCTAATGAGCAGTTCTTC. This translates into CASSQDWPSANEQFF.

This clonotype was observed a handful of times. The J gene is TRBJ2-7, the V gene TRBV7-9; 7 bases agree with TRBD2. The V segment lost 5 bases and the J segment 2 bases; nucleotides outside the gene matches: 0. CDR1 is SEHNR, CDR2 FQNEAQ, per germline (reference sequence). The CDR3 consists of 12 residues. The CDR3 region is CASSAGAYEQYF. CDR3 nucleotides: TGTGCCAGCAGCGCGGGAGCCTACGAGCAGTACTTC.

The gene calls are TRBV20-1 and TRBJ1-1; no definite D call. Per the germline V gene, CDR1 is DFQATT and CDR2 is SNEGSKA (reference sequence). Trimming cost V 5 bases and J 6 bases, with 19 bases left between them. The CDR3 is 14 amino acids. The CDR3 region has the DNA TGCAGTGCTCCCCCGCTGGGGAGTATGGCTGAAGCTTTCTTT. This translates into CSAPPLGSMAEAFF.

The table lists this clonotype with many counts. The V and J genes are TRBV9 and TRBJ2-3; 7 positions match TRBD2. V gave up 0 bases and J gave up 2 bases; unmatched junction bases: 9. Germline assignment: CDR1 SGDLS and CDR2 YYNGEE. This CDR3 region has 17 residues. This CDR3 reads CASSVEGSGTTTDTQYF. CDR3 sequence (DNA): TGTGCCAGCAGCGTAGAGGGATCCGGGACTACCACAGATACGCAGTATTTT.

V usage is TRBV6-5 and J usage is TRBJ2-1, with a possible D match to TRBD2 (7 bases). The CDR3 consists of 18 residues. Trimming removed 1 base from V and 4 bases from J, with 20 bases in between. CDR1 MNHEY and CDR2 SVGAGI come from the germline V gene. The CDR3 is CASSYLGEGEGRYNEQFF. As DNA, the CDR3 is TGTGCCAGCAGTTACTTGGGGGAGGGGGAGGGCCGGTACAATGAGCAGTTCTTC.

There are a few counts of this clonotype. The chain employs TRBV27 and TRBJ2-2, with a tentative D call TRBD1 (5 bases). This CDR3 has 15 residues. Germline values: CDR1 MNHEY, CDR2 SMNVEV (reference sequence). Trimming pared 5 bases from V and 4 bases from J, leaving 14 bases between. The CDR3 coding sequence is TGTGCCAGCAGTCTAGGGGTTTACGGCACCGGGGAGCTGTTTTTT. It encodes CASSLGVYGTGELFF.

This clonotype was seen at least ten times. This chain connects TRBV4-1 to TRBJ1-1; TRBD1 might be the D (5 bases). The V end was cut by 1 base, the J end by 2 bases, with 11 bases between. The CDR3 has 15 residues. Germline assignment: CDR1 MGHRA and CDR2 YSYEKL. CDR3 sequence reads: CASSQGLGVNTEAFF. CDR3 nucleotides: TGCGCCAGCAGCCAAGGGCTAGGGGTTAACACTGAAGCTTTCTTT.

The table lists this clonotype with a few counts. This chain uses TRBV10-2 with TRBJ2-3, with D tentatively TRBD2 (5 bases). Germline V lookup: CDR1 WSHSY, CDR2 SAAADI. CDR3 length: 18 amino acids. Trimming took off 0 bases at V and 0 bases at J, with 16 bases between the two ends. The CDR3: CASSESVAPPGSTDTQYF. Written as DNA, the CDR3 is TGCGCCAGCAGTGAGTCGGTAGCCCCCCCGGGGAGCACAGATACGCAGTATTTT.

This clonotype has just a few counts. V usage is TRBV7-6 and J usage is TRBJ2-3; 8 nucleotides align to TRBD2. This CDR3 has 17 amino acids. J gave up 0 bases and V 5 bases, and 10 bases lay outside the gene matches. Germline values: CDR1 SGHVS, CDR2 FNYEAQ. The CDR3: CASSPTGGGISTDTQYF. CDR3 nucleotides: TGTGCCAGCAGCCCGACCGGCGGGGGGATTAGCACAGATACGCAGTATTTT. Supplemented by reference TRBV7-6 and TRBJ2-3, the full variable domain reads GAGVSQSPRYKVTKRGQDVALRCDPISGHVSLYWYRQALGQGPEFLTYFNYEAQQDKSGLPNDRFSAERPEGSISTLTIQRTEQRDSAMYRCASSPTGGGISTDTQYFGPGTRLTVL.

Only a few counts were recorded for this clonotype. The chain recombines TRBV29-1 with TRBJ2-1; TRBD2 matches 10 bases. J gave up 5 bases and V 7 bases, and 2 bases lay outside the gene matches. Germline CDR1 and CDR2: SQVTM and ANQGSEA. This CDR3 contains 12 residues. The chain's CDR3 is CSGTSGDNEQFF. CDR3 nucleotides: TGCAGCGGGACTAGCGGAGACAATGAGCAGTTCTTC.

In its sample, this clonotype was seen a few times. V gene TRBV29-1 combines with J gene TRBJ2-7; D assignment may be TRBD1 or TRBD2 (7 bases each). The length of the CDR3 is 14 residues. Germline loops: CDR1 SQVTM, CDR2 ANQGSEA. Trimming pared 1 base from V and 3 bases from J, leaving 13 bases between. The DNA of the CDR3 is TGCAGCGTTGAAGGCAGGGGGGGTTTCTACGAGCAGTACTTC. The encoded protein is CSVEGRGGFYEQYF.

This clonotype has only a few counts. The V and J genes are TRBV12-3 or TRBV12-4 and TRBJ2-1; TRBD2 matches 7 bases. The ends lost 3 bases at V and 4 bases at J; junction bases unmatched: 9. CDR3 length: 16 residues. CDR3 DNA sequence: TGTGCCAGCAGTTTCCCTCGGGGTAGCGGGTACAATGAGCAGTTCTTC. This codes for CASSFPRGSGYNEQFF.

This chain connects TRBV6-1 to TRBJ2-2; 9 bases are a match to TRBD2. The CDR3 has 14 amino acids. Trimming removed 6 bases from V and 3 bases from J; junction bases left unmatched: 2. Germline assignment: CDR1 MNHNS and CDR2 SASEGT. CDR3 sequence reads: CASRGGGDTGELFF. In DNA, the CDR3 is TGTGCCAGCAGGGGCGGGGGGGACACCGGGGAGCTGTTTTTT.

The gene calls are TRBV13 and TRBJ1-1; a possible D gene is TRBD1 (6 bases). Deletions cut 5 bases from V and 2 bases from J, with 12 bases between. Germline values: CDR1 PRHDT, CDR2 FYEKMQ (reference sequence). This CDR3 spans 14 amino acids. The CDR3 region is CASSQGHLNTEAFF. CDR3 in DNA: TGTGCCAGCAGCCAGGGACACCTTAACACTGAAGCTTTCTTT.

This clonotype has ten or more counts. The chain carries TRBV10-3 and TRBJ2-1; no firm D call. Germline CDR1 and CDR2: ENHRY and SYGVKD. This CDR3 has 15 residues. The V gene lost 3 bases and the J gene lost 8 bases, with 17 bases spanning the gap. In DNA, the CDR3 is TGTGCCATCAGTGACGGGCGCGGACCTGATGATGAGCAGTTCTTC. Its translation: CAISDGRGPDDEQFF.

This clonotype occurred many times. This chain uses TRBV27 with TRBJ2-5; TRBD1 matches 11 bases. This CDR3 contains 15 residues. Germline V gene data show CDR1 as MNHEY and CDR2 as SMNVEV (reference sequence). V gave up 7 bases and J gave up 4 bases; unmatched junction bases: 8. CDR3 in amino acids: CASTTGTGGLETQYF. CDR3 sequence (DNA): TGTGCCAGCACCACCGGGACAGGGGGTCTAGAGACCCAGTACTTC.

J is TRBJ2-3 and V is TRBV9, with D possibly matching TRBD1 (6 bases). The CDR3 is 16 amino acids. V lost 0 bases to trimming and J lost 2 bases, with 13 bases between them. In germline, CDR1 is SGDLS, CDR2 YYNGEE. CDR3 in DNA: TGTGCCAGCAGCGTAGCCTTGGGACACTACACAGATACGCAGTATTTT. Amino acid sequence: CASSVALGHYTDTQYF.

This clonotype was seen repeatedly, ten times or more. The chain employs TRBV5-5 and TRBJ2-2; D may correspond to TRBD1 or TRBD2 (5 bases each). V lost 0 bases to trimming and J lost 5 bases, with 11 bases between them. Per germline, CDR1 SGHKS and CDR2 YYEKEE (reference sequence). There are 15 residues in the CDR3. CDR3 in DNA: TGTGCCAGCAGCTTGGGAAGGGACGATACCGGGGAGCTGTTTTTT. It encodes CASSLGRDDTGELFF.

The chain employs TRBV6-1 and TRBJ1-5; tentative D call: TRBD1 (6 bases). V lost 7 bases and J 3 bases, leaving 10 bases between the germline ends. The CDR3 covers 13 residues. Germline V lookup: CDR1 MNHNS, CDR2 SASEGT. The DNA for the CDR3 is TGTGCCAGCACCCCAGGGGTCAATCAGCCCCAGCATTTT. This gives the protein CASTPGVNQPQHF.

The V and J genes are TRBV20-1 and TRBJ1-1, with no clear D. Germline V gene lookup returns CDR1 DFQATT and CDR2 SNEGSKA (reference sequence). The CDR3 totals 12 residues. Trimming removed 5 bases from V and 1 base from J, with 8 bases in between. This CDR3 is CSAPLGNTEAFF. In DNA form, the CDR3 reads TGCAGTGCTCCGTTGGGGAACACTGAAGCTTTCTTT.

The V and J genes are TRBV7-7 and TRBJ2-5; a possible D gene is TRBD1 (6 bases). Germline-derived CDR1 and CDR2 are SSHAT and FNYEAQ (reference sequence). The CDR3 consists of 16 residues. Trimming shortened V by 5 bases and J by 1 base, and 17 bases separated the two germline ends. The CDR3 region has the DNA TGTGCCAGCAGCCCAGCTCCAGGGGTGGGCCAAGAGACCCAGTACTTC. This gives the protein CASSPAPGVGQETQYF.

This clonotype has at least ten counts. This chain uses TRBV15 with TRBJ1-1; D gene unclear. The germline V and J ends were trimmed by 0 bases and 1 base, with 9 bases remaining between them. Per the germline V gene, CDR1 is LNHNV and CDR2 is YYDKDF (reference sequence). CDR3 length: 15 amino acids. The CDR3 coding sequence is TGTGCCACCAGCAGAGATTCCGGACGGAACACTGAAGCTTTCTTT. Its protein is CATSRDSGRNTEAFF. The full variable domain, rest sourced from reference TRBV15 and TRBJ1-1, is DAMVIQNPRYQVTQFGKPVTLSCSQTLNHNVMYWYQQKSSQAPKLLFHYYDKDFNNEADTPDNFQSRRPNTSFCFLDIRSPGLGDTAMYLCATSRDSGRNTEAFFGQGTRLTVV.

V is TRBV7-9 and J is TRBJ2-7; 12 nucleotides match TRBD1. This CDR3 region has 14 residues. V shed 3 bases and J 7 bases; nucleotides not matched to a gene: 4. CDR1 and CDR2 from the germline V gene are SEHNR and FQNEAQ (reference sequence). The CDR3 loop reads CASSLGQGAQEQYF. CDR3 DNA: TGTGCCAGCAGCTTGGGACAGGGGGCTCAGGAGCAGTACTTC.

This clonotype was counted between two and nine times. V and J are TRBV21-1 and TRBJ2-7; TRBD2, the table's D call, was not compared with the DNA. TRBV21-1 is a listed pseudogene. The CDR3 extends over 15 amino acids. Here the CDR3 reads CASILEAGYWYEQYF. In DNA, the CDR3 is TGTGCCAGCATCCTAGAGGCGGGGTACTGGTACGAGCAGTACTTC.

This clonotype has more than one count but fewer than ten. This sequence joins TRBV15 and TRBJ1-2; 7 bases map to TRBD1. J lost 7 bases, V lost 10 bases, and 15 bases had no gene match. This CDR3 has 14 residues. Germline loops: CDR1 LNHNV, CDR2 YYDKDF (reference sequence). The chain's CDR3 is CAIQDREGTSGYTF. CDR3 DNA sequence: TGTGCCATCCAAGACAGGGAAGGAACGTCTGGCTACACCTTC. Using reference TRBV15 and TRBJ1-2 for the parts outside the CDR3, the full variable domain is DAMVIQNPRYQVTQFGKPVTLSCSQTLNHNVMYWYQQKSSQAPKLLFHYYDKDFNNEADTPDNFQSRRPNTSFCFLDIRSPGLGDTAMYLCAIQDREGTSGYTFGSGTRLTVV.